This TCR beta chain was sequenced during a study of T cells expressing NK-cell markers. Study-level background: Obtained from sorted CD3+CD56+NKG2C+, CD3+CD56+NKG2C- and CD3+CD56-NKG2C+ T cells were the TCR beta repertoires.

On this clonotype itself: Its antigen remains unidentified.

The V gene's germline CDR1 is SGHRS and CDR2 YFSETQ. This CDR3 has 16 residues. Overall study findings and caveats: NKG2C+ dominant clonotype frequencies in 5 or 6 donors were roughly 1.0-7.0% of CD8+ T cells.

Template switching by 5'RACE with UMIs generated the TCR beta cDNA. TCRdb re-called the 5' RACE reads and shows each CDR3 protein once, DNA omitted. Recorded for this sample: some 190,000 distinct CDR3 sequences. Sequencing was performed on blood T cells: a sorted CD56 or NKG2C T cell subset, CD4+ or CD8+ T cells, or bulk PBMC T cells (not recorded which). The sequence was collected from a man aged 18 to 70 in good health. This chain links TRBV5-1 with TRBJ2-1. This CDR3 is CASSLGLGDSYNEQFF.